One TCR beta chain is described in this entry. The CDR3 runs to 16 residues. Germline assignment: CDR1 LNHNV and CDR2 YYDKDF (reference sequence). The junction had 1 base not matched to a gene; V was cut back by 0 bases and J by 0 bases. The sample is drawn from a study of blood T cell repertoires in COVID-19. The Seattle patients, enrolled during active infection, were followed longitudinally. Using immunoSEQ multiplex PCR, the repertoire was profiled, and TCRdb retains in-frame clones only, with some absent. Among approximately 60,000 clones, roughly nine tenths were seen once, and the ten largest hold 22%.

Sequencing was carried out using peripheral blood. The J gene is TRBJ2-3, the V gene TRBV15; 9 bases align to TRBD2. The TCR sequence derives from a woman of 80 years or more with COVID-19, enrolled during active disease. CDR3 amino acids: CATSRDLAGSTDTQYF. CDR3 DNA: TGTGCCACCAGCAGAGATCTAGCGGGAAGCACAGATACGCAGTATTTT.